The sequence of this TCR beta chain was determined in a study of immune evolution from preneoplasia to lung adenocarcinoma. Regarding the study as a whole: From normal lung to invasive adenocarcinoma, top clone frequencies appeared to decrease. Highest clonality occurred in KRAS-mutant, not EGFR-mutant or double wild-type, nodules.

TCRdb keeps only in-frame clones here, not all; method: immunoSEQ multiplex PCR. The sample holds several thousand clones; roughly 79% are singletons and the top ten take about 8.3%. As for this clone: Its antigen is not identified.

The CDR3 has 16 amino acids. Germline CDR1 and CDR2: SEHNR and FQNEAQ (reference sequence). Trimming took off 3 bases at V and 0 bases at J, with 12 bases between the two ends. V is TRBV7-9 and J is TRBJ1-3; TRBD1 is a possible D gene (5 bases). Sequenced input: FFPE invasive lung adenocarcinoma tissue. This clonotype was sampled from a person in their fifties or sixties with lung adenocarcinoma. This chain's CDR3 is CASSFPVGASGNTIYF. The DNA of the CDR3 is TGTGCCAGCAGCTTTCCGGTCGGGGCCTCTGGAAACACCATATATTTT.